This T cell receptor (beta chain) emerged from a study of T and B cells in COVID-19 patients. The overall study: Critical illness requiring mechanical ventilation or extracorporeal membrane oxygenation affected about 60% of the 20 active-infection patients.

BIOMED2 TRB-A/B primer pools were used in multiplex TRB PCR. MiXCR was run by TCRdb on the multiplex PCR reads, yielding one entry per CDR3 protein. The profile shows 4,800 or so distinct CDR3 sequences, 25% to 35% of them singletons. This clonotype was detected only a few times. From blood, about 240-550 ng of genomic DNA served as TRB template. The sequencing sample was made of blood. This TCR was sampled from a human donor with active COVID-19.

The CDR3 sequence: CAISQGTIYGYTF. The CDR3 DNA reads TGTGCCATCTCCCAAGGGACCATCTATGGCTACACCTTC. The V and J genes are TRBV10-3 and TRBJ1-2; the D gene is possibly TRBD1 (5 bases). CDR1 and CDR2 (germline): ENHRY, SYGVKD. The CDR3 has 13 amino acids. Trimming shortened V by 8 bases and J by 4 bases, and 14 bases separated the two germline ends.